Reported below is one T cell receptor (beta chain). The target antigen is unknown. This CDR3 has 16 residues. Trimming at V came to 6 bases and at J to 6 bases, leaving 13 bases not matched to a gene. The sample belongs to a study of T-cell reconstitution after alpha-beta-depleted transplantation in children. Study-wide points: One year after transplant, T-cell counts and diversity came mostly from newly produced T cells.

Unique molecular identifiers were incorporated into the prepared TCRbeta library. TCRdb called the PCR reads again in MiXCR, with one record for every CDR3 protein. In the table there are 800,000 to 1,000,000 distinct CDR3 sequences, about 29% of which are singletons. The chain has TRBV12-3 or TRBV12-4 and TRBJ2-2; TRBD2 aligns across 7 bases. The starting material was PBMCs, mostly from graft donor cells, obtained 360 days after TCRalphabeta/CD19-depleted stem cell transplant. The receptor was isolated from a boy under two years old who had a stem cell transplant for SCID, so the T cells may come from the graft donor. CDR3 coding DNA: TGTGCCAGCAGGGTAGCGGGCCAAATATCGGCCGGGGAGCTGTTTTTT. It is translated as CASRVAGQISAGELFF.